The source of this TCR beta chain is a study of cytomegalovirus exposure and HLA in healthy donors. V lost 3 bases, J lost 3 bases, and 6 bases stayed unmatched. The germline CDR1 and CDR2 sequences are GTSNPN and SVGIG (reference sequence). The CDR3 extends over 16 amino acids. Use of 60 Vbeta and 13 Jbeta primers characterized the PCR. The protocol was immunoSEQ multiplex PCR, while the TCRdb copy is restricted to in-frame clones and leaves out a portion. The sample carries about 99,000 clones, around 77% recorded once. This TCR was recovered from a middle-aged man in good health and CMV-seronegative. Specimen: PBMCs. This sequence joins TRBV30 and TRBJ2-2; 11 bases are a match to TRBD2. CDR3 residues: CAWSGPSGRHTGELFF. DNA for the CDR3: TGTGCCTGGAGCGGACCTAGCGGGAGGCACACCGGGGAGCTGTTTTTT. The full variable domain, completed using reference TRBV30 and TRBJ2-2, is SQTIHQWPATLVQPVGSPLSLECTVEGTSNPNLYWYRQAAGRGLQLLFYSVGIGQISSEVPQNLSASRPQDRQFILSSKKLLLSDSGFYLCAWSGPSGRHTGELFFGEGSRLTVL.